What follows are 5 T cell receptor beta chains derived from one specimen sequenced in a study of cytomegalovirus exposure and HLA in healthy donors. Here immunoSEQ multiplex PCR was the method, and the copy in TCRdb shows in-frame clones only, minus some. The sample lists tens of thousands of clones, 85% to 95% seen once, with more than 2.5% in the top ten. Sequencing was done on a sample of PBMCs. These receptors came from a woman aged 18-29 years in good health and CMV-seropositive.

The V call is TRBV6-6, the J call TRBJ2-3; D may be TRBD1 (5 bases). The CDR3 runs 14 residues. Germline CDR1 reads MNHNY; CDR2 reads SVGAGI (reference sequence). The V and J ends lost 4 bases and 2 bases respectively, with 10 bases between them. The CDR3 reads CASSFDSLTDTQYF. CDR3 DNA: TGTGCCAGCAGTTTTGACAGTCTCACAGATACGCAGTATTTT.

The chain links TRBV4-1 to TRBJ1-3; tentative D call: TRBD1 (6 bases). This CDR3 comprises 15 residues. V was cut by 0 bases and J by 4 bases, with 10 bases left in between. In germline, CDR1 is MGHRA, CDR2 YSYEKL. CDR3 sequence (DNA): TGCGCCAGCAGCCAAGAGGACAGATACGGAAACACCATATATTTT. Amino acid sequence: CASSQEDRYGNTIYF.

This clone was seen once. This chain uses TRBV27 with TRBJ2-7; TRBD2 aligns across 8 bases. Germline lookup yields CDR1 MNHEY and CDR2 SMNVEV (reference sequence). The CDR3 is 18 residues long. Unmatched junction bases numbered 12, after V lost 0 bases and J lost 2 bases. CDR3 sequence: CASSLSAGGAGGAYEQYF. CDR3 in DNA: TGTGCCAGCAGTTTATCGGCGGGTGGGGCGGGGGGAGCCTACGAGCAGTACTTC.

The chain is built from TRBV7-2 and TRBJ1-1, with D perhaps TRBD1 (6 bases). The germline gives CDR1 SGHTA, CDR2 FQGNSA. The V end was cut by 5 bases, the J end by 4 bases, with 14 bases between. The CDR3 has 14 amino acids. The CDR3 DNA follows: TGTGCCAGCAGCGTAAGGCAGGGGAGCACTGAAGCTTTCTTT. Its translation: CASSVRQGSTEAFF.

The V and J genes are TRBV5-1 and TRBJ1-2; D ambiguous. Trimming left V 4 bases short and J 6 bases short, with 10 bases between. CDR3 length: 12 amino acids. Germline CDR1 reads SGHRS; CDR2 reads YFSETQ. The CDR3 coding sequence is TGCGCCAGCAGCCGCGGGAAGGATGGCTACACCTTC. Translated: CASSRGKDGYTF.